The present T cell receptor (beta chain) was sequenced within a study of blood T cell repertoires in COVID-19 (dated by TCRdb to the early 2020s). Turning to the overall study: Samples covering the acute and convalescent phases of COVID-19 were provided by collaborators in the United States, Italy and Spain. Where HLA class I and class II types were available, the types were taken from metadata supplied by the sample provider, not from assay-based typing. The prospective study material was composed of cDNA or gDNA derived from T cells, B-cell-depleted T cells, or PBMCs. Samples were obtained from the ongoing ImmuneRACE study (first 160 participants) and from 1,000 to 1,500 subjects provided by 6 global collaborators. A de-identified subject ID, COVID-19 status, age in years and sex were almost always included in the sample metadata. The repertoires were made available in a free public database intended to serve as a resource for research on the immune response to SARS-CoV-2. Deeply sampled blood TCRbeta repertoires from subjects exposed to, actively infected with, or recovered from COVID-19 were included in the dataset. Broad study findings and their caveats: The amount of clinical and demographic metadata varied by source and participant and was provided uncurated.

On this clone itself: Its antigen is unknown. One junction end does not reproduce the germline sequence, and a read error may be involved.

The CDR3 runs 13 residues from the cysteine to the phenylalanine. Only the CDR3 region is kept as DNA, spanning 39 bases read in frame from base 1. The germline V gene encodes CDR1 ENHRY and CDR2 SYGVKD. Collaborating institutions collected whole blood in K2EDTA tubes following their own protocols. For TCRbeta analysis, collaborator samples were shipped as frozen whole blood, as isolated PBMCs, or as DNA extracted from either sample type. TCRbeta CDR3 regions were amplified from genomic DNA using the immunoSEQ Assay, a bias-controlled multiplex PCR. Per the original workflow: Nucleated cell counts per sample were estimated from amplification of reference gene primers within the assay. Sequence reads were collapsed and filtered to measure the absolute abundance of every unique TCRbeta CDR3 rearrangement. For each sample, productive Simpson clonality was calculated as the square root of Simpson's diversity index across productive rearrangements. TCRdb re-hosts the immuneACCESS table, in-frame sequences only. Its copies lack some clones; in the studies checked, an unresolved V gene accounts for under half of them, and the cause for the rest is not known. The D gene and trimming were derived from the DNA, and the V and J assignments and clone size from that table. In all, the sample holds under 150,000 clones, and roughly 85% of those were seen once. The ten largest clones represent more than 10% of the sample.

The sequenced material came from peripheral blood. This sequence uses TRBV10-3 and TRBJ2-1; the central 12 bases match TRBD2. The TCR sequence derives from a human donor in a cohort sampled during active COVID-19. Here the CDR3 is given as CAIKASGGDEQFF. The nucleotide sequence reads TGTGCAATCAAGGCTAGCGGGGGGGATGAGCAGTTCTTC.